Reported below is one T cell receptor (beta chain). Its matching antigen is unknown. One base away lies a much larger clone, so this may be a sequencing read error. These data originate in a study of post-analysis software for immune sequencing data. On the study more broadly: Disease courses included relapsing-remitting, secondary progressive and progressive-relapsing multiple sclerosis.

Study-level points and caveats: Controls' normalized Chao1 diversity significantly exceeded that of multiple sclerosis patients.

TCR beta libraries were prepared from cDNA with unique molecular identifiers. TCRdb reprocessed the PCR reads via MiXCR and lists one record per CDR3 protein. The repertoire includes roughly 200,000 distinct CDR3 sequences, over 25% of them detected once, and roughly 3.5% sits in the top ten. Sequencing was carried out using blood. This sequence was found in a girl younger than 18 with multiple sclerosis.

The CDR3 loop is CATSETPDRGINGYTF. The CDR3, as DNA: TGTGCCACCAGTGAAACCCCGGACAGGGGGATAAATGGCTACACCTTC. V usage is TRBV10-3 and J usage is TRBJ1-2, with 10 bases lining up with TRBD1. Germline assignment: CDR1 ENHRY and CDR2 SYGVKD. This CDR3 spans 16 amino acids.